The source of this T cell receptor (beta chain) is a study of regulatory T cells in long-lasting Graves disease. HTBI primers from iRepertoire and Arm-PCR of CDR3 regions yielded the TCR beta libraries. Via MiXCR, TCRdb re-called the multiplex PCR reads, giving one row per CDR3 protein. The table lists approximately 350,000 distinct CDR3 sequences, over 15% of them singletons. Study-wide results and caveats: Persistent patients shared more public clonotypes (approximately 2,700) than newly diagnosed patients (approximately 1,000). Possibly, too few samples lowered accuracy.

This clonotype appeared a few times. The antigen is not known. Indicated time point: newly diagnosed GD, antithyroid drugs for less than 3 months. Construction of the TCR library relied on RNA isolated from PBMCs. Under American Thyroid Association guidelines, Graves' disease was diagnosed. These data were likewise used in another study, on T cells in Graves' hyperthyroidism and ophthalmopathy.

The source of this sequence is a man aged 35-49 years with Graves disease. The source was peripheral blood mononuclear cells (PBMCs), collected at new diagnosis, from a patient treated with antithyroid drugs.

The CDR3 region is CASSQTGANQPQHF. CDR3 coding DNA: TGTGCCAGCAGCCAAACAGGAGCCAATCAGCCCCAGCATTTT. The J gene is TRBJ1-5, the V gene TRBV3-1, with D perhaps TRBD1 (5 bases). CDR1 and CDR2 from the germline V gene are LGHDT and YNNKEL (reference sequence). The CDR3 is 14 residues long. V was shortened by 2 bases and J by 3 bases, with 8 bases between the two germline ends.